What follows are 14 T cell receptor beta chains derived from one specimen sequenced in a study of blood T cell repertoires in COVID-19. TCRdb keeps only in-frame clones here, not all; method: immunoSEQ multiplex PCR. The sample has about 170,000 clones; 86% are singletons. Material for sequencing was peripheral blood. Receptors were obtained from an elderly woman in a cohort sampled during active or convalescent COVID-19.

The table lists this clone with a count of one. The CDR3 loop is CASSEANRDTQYF. CDR3 DNA sequence: TGTGCCAGCAGTGAAGCGAATCGGGATACGCAGTATTTT. This chain uses TRBV6-1 with TRBJ2-3; D is unclear. This CDR3 spans 13 amino acids. Trimming removed 0 bases from V and 6 bases from J, with 7 bases in between. Germline-derived CDR1 and CDR2 are MNHNS and SASEGT.

The chain is built from TRBV6-4 and TRBJ2-3; TRBD2 matches 11 bases. The CDR3 is made up of 16 amino acids. The junction had 6 bases not matched to a gene; V was cut back by 2 bases and J by 5 bases. Germline V lookup: CDR1 MRHNA, CDR2 SNTAGT. The CDR3 region has the DNA TGTGCCAGCAGTGACCTAGCGGGGGGTGGTGGAGATACGCAGTATTTT. It yields the protein CASSDLAGGGGDTQYF.

This chain links TRBV6-2 or TRBV6-3 with TRBJ1-4, with D hard to call. CDR3 size: 15 residues. Germline V gives CDR1 MNHEY, CDR2 SVGEGT. V lost 5 bases and J 0 bases, leaving 10 bases between the germline ends. Written as DNA, the CDR3 is TGTGCCAGCAGTGAGCTACGATCAACTAATGAAAAACTGTTTTTT. It codes for CASSELRSTNEKLFF.

The chain's CDR3 is CASSPNSQETQYF. CDR3 nucleotide sequence: TGTGCCAGCTCCCCGAACTCGCAAGAGACCCAGTACTTC. The rearrangement uses TRBV18 and TRBJ2-5; D gene ambiguous. The CDR3 has 13 amino acids. V lost 6 bases and J 2 bases, leaving 10 bases between the germline ends. Germline V lookup: CDR1 KGHSH, CDR2 LQKENI.

V usage is TRBV7-8 and J usage is TRBJ1-6; weak D call: TRBD1 (6 bases). Germline assignment: CDR1 SGHVS and CDR2 FQNEAQ. The CDR3 runs to 16 residues. The germline V and J ends were trimmed by 1 base and 14 bases, with 21 bases remaining between them. The CDR3 nucleotides read TGTGCCAGCAGCTTAGTTGCTACAGGGAATTCCCTTGCCCTCCACTTT. This gives the protein CASSLVATGNSLALHF.

The gene calls are TRBV6-2 or TRBV6-3 and TRBJ2-3; possible D gene TRBD2, 5 bases. Germline V CDR1 and CDR2: MNHEY, SVGEGT. V was clipped by 4 bases and J by 0 bases, with 8 bases between them. The length of the CDR3 is 14 residues. CDR3 loop: CASSFGESTDTQYF. CDR3 nucleotides: TGTGCCAGCAGTTTTGGGGAGAGCACAGATACGCAGTATTTT.

The chain carries TRBV6-2 or TRBV6-3 and TRBJ1-1, with TRBD1 matching over 8 bases. From germline, CDR1 is MNHEY and CDR2 SVGEGT. V shed 6 bases, J shed 11 bases, and the junction held 5 bases outside the gene matches. The CDR3 consists of 11 residues. The CDR3 loop reads CASSQGQGAFF. The CDR3 DNA reads TGTGCCAGCAGCCAAGGACAGGGCGCTTTCTTT.

V and J are TRBV4-1 and TRBJ1-3; D gene ambiguous. V was pared by 0 bases and J by 0 bases, with 12 bases between. Per germline, CDR1 MGHRA and CDR2 YSYEKL. The CDR3 totals 17 residues. The CDR3 loop is CASSQDIGSLSGNTIYF. DNA of the CDR3: TGCGCCAGCAGCCAAGATATCGGGTCCCTCTCTGGAAACACCATATATTTT.

The chain employs TRBV3-1 (or the pseudogene TRBV3-2) and TRBJ2-1, with 9 bases that match TRBD2. Germline-derived CDR1 and CDR2 are LGHDT and YNNKEL (reference sequence). This CDR3 is 12 amino acids long. Trimming removed 3 bases from V and 15 bases from J; junction bases left unmatched: 6. The CDR3 bases are TGTGCCAGCAGCCAGGGCGGGAGGGGGATGTTCTTC. Encoded protein: CASSQGGRGMFF.

The rearrangement links TRBV24-1 to TRBJ1-4, with D possibly matching TRBD1 (6 bases). The V gene lost 6 bases and the J gene lost 4 bases, with 14 bases spanning the gap. Germline V gene lookup returns CDR1 KGHDR and CDR2 SFDVKD. The CDR3 contains 15 residues. Here the CDR3 DNA reads TGTGCCACCAGTCAGGGGTTAGGGGATAATGAAAAACTGTTTTTT. Encoded protein: CATSQGLGDNEKLFF.

The rearrangement joins TRBV12-5 to TRBJ1-1; D is ambiguous. The germline V gene has CDR1 LGHNT and CDR2 FRNRAP. The germline V and J ends were trimmed by 6 bases and 7 bases, with 9 bases remaining between them. This CDR3 is built from 11 residues. CDR3 coding DNA: TGTGCTAGTGGCCCACTCCATGAAGCTTTCTTT. As protein: CASGPLHEAFF.

V usage is TRBV6-5 and J usage is TRBJ2-1, with D possibly TRBD2 on 5 matching bases. V was trimmed by 5 bases and J by 8 bases, leaving 16 bases between them. In germline, CDR1 is MNHEY, CDR2 SVGAGI. CDR3 length equals 14 residues. The chain's CDR3 is CASSPRRRGDEQFF. As DNA, the CDR3 is TGTGCCAGCAGTCCTCGACGACGGGGTGATGAGCAGTTCTTC.

This sequence joins TRBV7-8 and TRBJ1-5; the D is unclear. Trimming took off 2 bases at V and 6 bases at J, with 8 bases between the two ends. This CDR3 comprises 13 residues. Germline V gives CDR1 SGHVS, CDR2 FQNEAQ. The chain's CDR3 is CASSLFSGQPQHF. The CDR3 coding sequence is TGTGCCAGCAGCTTATTCTCGGGTCAGCCCCAGCATTTT.

J is TRBJ2-2 and V is TRBV11-3, with unresolved D. Germline CDR1 and CDR2: SGHNT and YENEEA. The CDR3 consists of 15 residues. Trimming shortened V by 4 bases and J by 2 bases, and 11 bases separated the two germline ends. CDR3 protein: CASSSSLLNTGELFF. The DNA for the CDR3 is TGTGCCAGCAGCTCCTCTTTATTAAACACCGGGGAGCTGTTTTTT.